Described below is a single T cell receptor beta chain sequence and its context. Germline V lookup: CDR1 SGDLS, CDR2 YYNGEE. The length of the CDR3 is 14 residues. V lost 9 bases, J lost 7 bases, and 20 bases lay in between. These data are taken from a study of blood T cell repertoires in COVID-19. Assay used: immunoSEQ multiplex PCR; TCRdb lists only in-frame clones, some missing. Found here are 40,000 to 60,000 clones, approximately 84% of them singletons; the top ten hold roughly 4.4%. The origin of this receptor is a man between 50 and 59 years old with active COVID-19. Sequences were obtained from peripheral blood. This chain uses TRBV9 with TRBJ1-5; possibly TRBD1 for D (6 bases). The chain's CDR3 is CANIQGQYRQPQHF. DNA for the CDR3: TGTGCCAACATACAAGGACAGTATCGACAGCCCCAGCATTTT.